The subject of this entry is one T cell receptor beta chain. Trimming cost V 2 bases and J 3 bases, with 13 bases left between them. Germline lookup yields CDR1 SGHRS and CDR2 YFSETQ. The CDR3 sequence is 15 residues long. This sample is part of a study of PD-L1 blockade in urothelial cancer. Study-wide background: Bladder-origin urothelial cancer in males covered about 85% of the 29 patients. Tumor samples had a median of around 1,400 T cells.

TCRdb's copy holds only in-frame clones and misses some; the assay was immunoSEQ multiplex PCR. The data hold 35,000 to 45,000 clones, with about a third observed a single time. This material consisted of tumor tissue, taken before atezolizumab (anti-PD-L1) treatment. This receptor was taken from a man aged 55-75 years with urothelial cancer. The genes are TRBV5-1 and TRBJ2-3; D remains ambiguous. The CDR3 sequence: CASSFGSRQTDTQYF. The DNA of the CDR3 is TGCGCCAGCAGCTTCGGTAGTCGCCAGACAGATACGCAGTATTTT.